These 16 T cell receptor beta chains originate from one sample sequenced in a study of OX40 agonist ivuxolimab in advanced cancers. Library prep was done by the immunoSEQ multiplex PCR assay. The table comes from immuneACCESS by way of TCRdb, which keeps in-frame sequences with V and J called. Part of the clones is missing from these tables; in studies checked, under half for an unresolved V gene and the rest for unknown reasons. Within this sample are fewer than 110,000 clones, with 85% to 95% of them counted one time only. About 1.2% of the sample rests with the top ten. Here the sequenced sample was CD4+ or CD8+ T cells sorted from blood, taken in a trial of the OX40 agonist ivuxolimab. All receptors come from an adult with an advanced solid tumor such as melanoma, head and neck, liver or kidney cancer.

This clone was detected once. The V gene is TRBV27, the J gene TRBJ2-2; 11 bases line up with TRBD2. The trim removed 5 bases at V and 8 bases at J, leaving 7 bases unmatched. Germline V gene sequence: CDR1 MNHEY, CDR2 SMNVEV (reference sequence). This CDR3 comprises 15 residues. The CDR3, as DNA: TGTGCCAGCAGTGGAACTAGCGGGGGTCTTGGGGAGCTGTTTTTT. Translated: CASSGTSGGLGELFF.

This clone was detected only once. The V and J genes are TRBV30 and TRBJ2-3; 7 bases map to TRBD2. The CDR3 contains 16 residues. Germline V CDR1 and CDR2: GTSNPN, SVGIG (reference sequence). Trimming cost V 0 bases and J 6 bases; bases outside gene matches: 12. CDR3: CAWSVRRGGRTDTQYF. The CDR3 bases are TGTGCCTGGAGTGTACGTCGCGGCGGGAGAACGGATACGCAGTATTTT.

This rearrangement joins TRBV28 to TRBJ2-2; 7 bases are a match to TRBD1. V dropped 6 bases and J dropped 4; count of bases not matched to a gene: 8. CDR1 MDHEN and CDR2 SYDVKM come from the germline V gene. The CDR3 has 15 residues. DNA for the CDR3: TGTGCCAGCAGCCCCGGGACAGCCAGCACCGGGGAGCTGTTTTTT. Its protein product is CASSPGTASTGELFF. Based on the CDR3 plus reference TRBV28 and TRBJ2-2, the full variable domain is DVKVTQSSRYLVKRTGEKVFLECVQDMDHENMFWYRQDPGLGLRLIYFSYDVKMKEKGDIPEGYSVSREKKERFSLILESASTNQTSMYLCASSPGTASTGELFFGEGSRLTVL.

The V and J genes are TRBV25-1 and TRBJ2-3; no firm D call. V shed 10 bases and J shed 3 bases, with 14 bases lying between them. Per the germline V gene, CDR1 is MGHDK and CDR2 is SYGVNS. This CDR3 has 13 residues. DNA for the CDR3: TGTGCCACCCGTTTGGGCGCAACAGATACGCAGTATTTT. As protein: CATRLGATDTQYF.

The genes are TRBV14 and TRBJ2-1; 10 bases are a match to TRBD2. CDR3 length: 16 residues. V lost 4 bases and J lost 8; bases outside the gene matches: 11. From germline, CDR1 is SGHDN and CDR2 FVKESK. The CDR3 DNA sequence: TGTGCCAGCAGCCCAGCGGGAGGGCCGGGGGTAGATGAGCAGTTCTTC. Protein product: CASSPAGGPGVDEQFF.

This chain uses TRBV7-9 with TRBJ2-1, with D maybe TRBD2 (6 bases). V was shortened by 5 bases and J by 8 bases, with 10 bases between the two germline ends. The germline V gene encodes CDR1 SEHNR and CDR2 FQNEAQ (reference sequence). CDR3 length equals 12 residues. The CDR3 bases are TGTGCCAGCAGCCGGGACTTCCATGAGCAGTTCTTC. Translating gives CASSRDFHEQFF.

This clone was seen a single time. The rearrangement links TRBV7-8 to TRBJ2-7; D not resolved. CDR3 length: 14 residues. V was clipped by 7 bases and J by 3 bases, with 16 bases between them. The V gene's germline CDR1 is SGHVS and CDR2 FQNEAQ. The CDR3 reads CASTLYGPDYEQYF. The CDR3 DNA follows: TGTGCCAGCACCCTTTACGGGCCTGACTACGAGCAGTACTTC.

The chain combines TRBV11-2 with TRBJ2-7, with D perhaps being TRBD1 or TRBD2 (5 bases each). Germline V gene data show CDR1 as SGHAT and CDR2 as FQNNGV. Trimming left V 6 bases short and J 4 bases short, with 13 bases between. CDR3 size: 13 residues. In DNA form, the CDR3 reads TGTGCCAGCAGTCGTGGGACGTTTTACGAGCAGTACTTC. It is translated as CASSRGTFYEQYF. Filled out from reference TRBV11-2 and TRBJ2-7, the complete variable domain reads EAGVAQSPRYKIIEKRQSVAFWCNPISGHATLYWYQQILGQGPKLLIQFQNNGVVDDSQLPKDRFSAERLKGVDSTLKIQPAKLEDSAVYLCASSRGTFYEQYFGPGTRLTVT.

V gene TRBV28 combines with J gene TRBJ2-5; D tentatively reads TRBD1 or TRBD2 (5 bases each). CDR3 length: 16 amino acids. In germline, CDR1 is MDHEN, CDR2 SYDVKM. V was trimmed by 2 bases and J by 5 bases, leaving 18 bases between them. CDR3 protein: CASSLSGVGRGETQYF. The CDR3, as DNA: TGTGCCAGCAGTTTAAGCGGTGTGGGGCGCGGGGAGACCCAGTACTTC.

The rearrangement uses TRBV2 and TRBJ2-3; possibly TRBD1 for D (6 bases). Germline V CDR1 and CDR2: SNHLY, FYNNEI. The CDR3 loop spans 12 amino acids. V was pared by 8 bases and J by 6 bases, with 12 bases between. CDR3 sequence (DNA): TGTGCCAGCTCCCTAACAGGGGATACGCAGTATTTT. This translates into CASSLTGDTQYF.

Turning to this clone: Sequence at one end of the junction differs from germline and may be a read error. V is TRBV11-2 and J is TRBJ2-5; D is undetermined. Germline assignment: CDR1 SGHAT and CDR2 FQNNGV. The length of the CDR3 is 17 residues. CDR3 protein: CASSLDLGSQVLGKQYF. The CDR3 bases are TGTGCCAGCAGCCTAGACCTCGGATCGCAGGTGCTTGGAAAGCAGTACTTC.

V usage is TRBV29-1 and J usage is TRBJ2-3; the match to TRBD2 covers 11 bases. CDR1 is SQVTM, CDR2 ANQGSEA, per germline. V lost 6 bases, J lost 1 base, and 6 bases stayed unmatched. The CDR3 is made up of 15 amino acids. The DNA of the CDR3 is TGCAGCGTCCGTGGGACTAGCGGACGCACAGATACGCAGTATTTT. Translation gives CSVRGTSGRTDTQYF.

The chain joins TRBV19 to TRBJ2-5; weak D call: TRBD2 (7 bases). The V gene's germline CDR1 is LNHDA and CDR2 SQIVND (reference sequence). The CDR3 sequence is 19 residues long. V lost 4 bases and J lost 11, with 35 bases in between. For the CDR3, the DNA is TGTGCCAGTAGTAAGCGACTACTCGACAGGTTCCGGGCCCGGGGGGAGCAGTACTTC. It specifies CASSKRLLDRFRARGEQYF. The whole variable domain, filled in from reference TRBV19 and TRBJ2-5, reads DGGITQSPKYLFRKEGQNVTLSCEQNLNHDAMYWYRQDPGQGLRLIYYSQIVNDFQKGDIAEGYSVSREKKESFPLTVTSAQKNPTAFYLCASSKRLLDRFRARGEQYFGPGTRLLVL.

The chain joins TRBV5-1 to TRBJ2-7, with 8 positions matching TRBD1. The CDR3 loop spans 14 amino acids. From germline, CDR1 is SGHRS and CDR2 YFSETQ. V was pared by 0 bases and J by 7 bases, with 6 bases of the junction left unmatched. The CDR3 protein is CASSLGVTGVEQYF. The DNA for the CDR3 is TGCGCCAGCAGCTTGGGGGTGACAGGGGTGGAGCAGTACTTC.

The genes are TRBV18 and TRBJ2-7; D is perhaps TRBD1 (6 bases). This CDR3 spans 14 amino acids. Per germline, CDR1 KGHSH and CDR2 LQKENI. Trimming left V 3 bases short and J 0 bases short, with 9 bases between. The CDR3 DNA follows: TGTGCCAGCTCACCTGCGGACAGCTCCTACGAGCAGTACTTC. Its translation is CASSPADSSYEQYF.

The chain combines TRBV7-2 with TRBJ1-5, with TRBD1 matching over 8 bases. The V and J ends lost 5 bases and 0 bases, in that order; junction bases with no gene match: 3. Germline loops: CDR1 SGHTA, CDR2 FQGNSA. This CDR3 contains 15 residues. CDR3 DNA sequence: TGTGCCAGCAGCCAGGGGGCCTATAGCAATCAGCCCCAGCATTTT. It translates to CASSQGAYSNQPQHF.